These 23 T cell receptor beta chains originate from one sample sequenced in a study of early T cells in non-severe SARS-CoV-2 infection. TCRdb re-analysed the 5' RACE reads in MiXCR, keeping a single row per CDR3 protein. Among some 100,000 distinct CDR3 sequences listed, about 15% were seen once. The sequenced sample consisted of whole blood. The receptors here all came from an adult who was a healthcare worker with PCR-confirmed SARS-CoV-2 infection or an uninfected control (not recorded which).

Ten or more counts support this clonotype. The chain has TRBV11-2 and TRBJ1-1, with D unclear. The CDR3 is 14 residues long. Germline V gene data show CDR1 as SGHAT and CDR2 as FQNNGV. V lost 6 bases to trimming and J lost 0 bases, with 11 bases between them. CDR3 DNA sequence: TGTGCCAGCAGTCCCCGACTTATGAACACTGAAGCTTTCTTT. Its protein is CASSPRLMNTEAFF.

The chain links TRBV7-8 to TRBJ2-5; 7 bases are shared with TRBD1. The V gene end was trimmed by 6 bases and the J gene end by 5 bases; junction bases not matched to a gene: 15. Per germline, CDR1 SGHVS and CDR2 FQNEAQ. The CDR3 length is 16 residues. The CDR3 DNA follows: TGTGCCAGCAGAAATTCGAGGGGGCTTGTGTGGGAGACCCAGTACTTC. This sequence encodes CASRNSRGLVWETQYF.

This clonotype has at least ten counts. V is TRBV12-3 or TRBV12-4 and J is TRBJ1-1; D is undetermined. CDR3 length: 13 amino acids. The V and J ends lost 3 bases and 6 bases respectively, with 11 bases between them. CDR3 region: CASSLDRFSEAFF. The CDR3 DNA reads TGTGCCAGCAGTTTGGACCGCTTCTCTGAAGCTTTCTTT.

The chain links TRBV18 to TRBJ2-5; no clear D. Germline CDR1 and CDR2: KGHSH and LQKENI. This CDR3 spans 15 amino acids. The V gene lost 0 bases and the J gene lost 1 base, with 9 bases spanning the gap. The CDR3 spells CASSPPGRTQETQYF. The CDR3 DNA reads TGTGCCAGCTCACCACCGGGCAGGACCCAAGAGACCCAGTACTTC.

This clonotype occurred a few times. The chain carries TRBV7-6 and TRBJ2-6; TRBD2 might be the D (5 bases). This CDR3 region has 16 residues. Germline V lookup: CDR1 SGHVS, CDR2 FNYEAQ. The V and J ends lost 2 bases and 1 base respectively, with 9 bases between them. Written as DNA, the CDR3 is TGTGCCAGCAGCTTATTCGGGGAGTCTGGGGCCAACGTCCTGACTTTC. Translating it yields CASSLFGESGANVLTF.

This clonotype was recorded a few times. The chain employs TRBV15 and TRBJ2-7; the D is unclear. V was cut by 5 bases and J by 0 bases, with 11 bases left in between. CDR1 is LNHNV and CDR2 is YYDKDF in the germline V gene (reference sequence). This CDR3 comprises 14 residues. In DNA, the CDR3 is TGTGCCACCAGCTTAGTTGGGCCCTCCTACGAGCAGTACGTC. Its protein product is CATSLVGPSYEQYV.

This chain uses TRBV30 with TRBJ1-2, with 7 bases that match TRBD1. Germline trimming cut 5 bases from V and 0 bases from J; bases unmatched to any gene: 12. The CDR3 contains 16 residues. CDR1 GTSNPN and CDR2 SVGIG come from the germline V gene (reference sequence). The CDR3 DNA is TGTGCCTGGGGGGGACGTAGGACAGGTACTAACTATGGCTACACCTTC. It specifies CAWGGRRTGTNYGYTF.

The count of this clonotype is one. The chain is built from TRBV15 and TRBJ2-7; possibly TRBD1 for D (6 bases). The CDR3 length is 15 residues. Germline V gene data show CDR1 as LNHNV and CDR2 as YYDKDF (reference sequence). The V and J ends lost 0 bases and 3 bases respectively, with 12 bases between them. The CDR3 protein is CATSRDLGAGYEQYV. In DNA form, the CDR3 reads TGTGCCACCAGCAGAGATCTGGGGGCGGGCTACGAGCAGTACGTC.

A few counts support this clonotype. This sequence joins TRBV6-5 and TRBJ2-4, with D unresolved. The CDR3 has 15 amino acids. Per the germline V gene, CDR1 is MNHEY and CDR2 is SVGAGI. Trimming left V 0 bases short and J 12 bases short, with 18 bases between. DNA for the CDR3: TGTGCCAGCAGTTACTCGGCCCCTATAGGAGAGGATCAGTACTTC. This sequence encodes CASSYSAPIGEDQYF.

Written as DNA, the CDR3 is TGTGCCAGCAGTTACTCGTCGACCCCTCTCTCCAATGAGCAGTTCTTC. Translated: CASSYSSTPLSNEQFF. V usage is TRBV6-5 and J usage is TRBJ2-1, with no clear D. Looked up from germline, CDR1 is MNHEY and CDR2 is SVGAGI. This CDR3 is 16 amino acids long. Trimming took 0 bases from V and 6 from J, leaving 15 bases between them.

V gene TRBV3-1 combines with J gene TRBJ2-2; 12 bases match TRBD1. Trimming took 0 bases from V and 1 from J; bases not matched to a gene: 3. The germline V gene has CDR1 LGHDT and CDR2 YNNKEL (reference sequence). The CDR3 loop spans 18 amino acids. The CDR3 DNA is TGTGCCAGCAGCCAAGACCGGGACAGGGGGCGGAACACCGGGGAGCTGTTTTTT. Protein: CASSQDRDRGRNTGELFF.

In its sample, this clonotype was seen a few times. The V gene is TRBV20-1, the J gene TRBJ2-1; unclear D gene. The CDR3 has 14 residues. Per the germline V gene, CDR1 is DFQATT and CDR2 is SNEGSKA (reference sequence). Trimming removed 3 bases from V and 4 bases from J, with 13 bases in between. The CDR3 DNA reads as TGCAGTGCTAGGCCGGACCCTTCTTACAATGAGCAGTTCTTC. Residues: CSARPDPSYNEQFF.

The chain joins TRBV20-1 to TRBJ2-3; weak D call: TRBD1 (6 bases). The CDR3 totals 11 residues. The germline V and J ends were trimmed by 6 bases and 11 bases, with 15 bases remaining between them. Germline V gene sequence: CDR1 DFQATT, CDR2 SNEGSKA (reference sequence). CDR3 loop: CSARGGLWQYF. The CDR3, as DNA: TGCAGTGCCAGGGGTGGACTTTGGCAGTATTTT.

The chain joins TRBV29-1 to TRBJ1-4; D possibly corresponds to TRBD1 (6 bases). The CDR3 contains 14 residues. Germline CDR1 reads SQVTM; CDR2 reads ANQGSEA. Trimming cost V 4 bases and J 3 bases, with 12 bases left between them. The CDR3 protein is CSVAGGSANEKLFF. In nucleotides, the CDR3 is TGCAGCGTTGCCGGGGGCTCGGCTAATGAAAAACTGTTTTTT.

This clonotype has only a few counts. The chain recombines TRBV12-3 or TRBV12-4 with TRBJ1-1; 10 bases agree with TRBD1. V dropped 5 bases and J dropped 6; count of bases not matched to a gene: 0. The CDR3 has 12 residues. The CDR3, as DNA: TGTGCCAGCAGTGGACAGGGGGCTGAAGCTTTCTTT. Amino acid sequence: CASSGQGAEAFF.

This clonotype was recorded many times. The chain links TRBV10-3 to TRBJ2-5; 13 nucleotides agree with TRBD2. Germline V gene lookup returns CDR1 ENHRY and CDR2 SYGVKD. The CDR3 contains 16 residues. Trimming removed 0 bases from V and 2 bases from J; junction bases left unmatched: 0. CDR3 residues: CAISESLAGGQETQYF. CDR3 in DNA: TGTGCCATCAGTGAGTCACTAGCGGGGGGGCAAGAGACCCAGTACTTC.

This clonotype occurred a few times. The rearrangement joins TRBV5-4 to TRBJ2-1; D is perhaps TRBD2 (6 bases). The germline V gene has CDR1 SGHNT and CDR2 YYREEE (reference sequence). Trimming removed 10 bases at V and 7 bases at J, with 12 bases between. This CDR3 has 11 amino acids. The CDR3 spells CAYEEGNEQFF. The CDR3 DNA sequence: TGTGCCTATGAGGAGGGAAATGAGCAGTTCTTC.

This clonotype has a handful of counts. The genes are TRBV25-1 and TRBJ2-3, with D tentatively TRBD2 (6 bases). V was shortened by 6 bases and J by 11 bases, with 18 bases between the two germline ends. The CDR3 has 13 residues. Germline lookup yields CDR1 MGHDK and CDR2 SYGVNS. The CDR3 loop reads CASSNTEGGRQYF. CDR3 nucleotides: TGTGCCAGCAGCAATACGGAGGGTGGTAGGCAGTATTTT.

This clonotype has a count of ten or more. The chain links TRBV7-6 to TRBJ2-1; the D is unclear. The CDR3 runs 11 residues. V was cut by 5 bases and J by 5 bases, with 4 bases left in between. CDR1 is SGHVS, CDR2 FNYEAQ, per germline. CDR3 sequence: CASSIHNEQFF. DNA of the CDR3: TGTGCCAGCAGCATCCACAATGAGCAGTTCTTC.

There are a few counts of this clonotype. This chain joins TRBV29-1 and TRBJ2-1; D gene unclear. The germline CDR1 and CDR2 sequences are SQVTM and ANQGSEA. The CDR3 has 11 amino acids. With 4 bases removed from V and 9 bases from J, the gap between germline ends came to 10 bases. The CDR3 loop reads CSVVIAFEQFF. DNA for the CDR3: TGCAGCGTTGTGATAGCATTTGAGCAGTTCTTC.

This clonotype was seen only a few times. This chain uses TRBV10-3 with TRBJ2-3, with D unclear. The germline V gene has CDR1 ENHRY and CDR2 SYGVKD. V lost 4 bases and J lost 0, with 2 bases in between. The CDR3 is 12 amino acids. In nucleotides, the CDR3 is TGTGCCATCAGTGCTAGCACAGATACGCAGTATTTT. This translates into CAISASTDTQYF.

V usage is TRBV7-9 and J usage is TRBJ1-6; 8 nucleotides align to TRBD1. In germline, CDR1 is SEHNR, CDR2 FQNEAQ (reference sequence). The CDR3 loop spans 11 amino acids. With V trimmed by 3 bases and J by 15 bases, 1 base remained unmatched. The CDR3, as DNA: TGTGCCAGCAGCTTGGGACAGGACCTCCACTTT. Translating gives CASSLGQDLHF.

This clonotype came up many times. V usage is TRBV20-1 and J usage is TRBJ2-5, with D possibly matching TRBD2 (6 bases). The CDR3 runs to 14 residues. CDR1 is DFQATT and CDR2 is SNEGSKA in the germline V gene (reference sequence). Trimming took off 2 bases at V and 2 bases at J, with 12 bases between the two ends. The DNA of the CDR3 is TGCAGTGCTAGATATTGGCGGGATCAAGAGACCCAGTACTTC. It is translated as CSARYWRDQETQYF.